This is a list of T cell receptor beta chains from one sample in a study of shared clonotypes between healthy human individuals. Libraries were prepared by immunoSEQ multiplex PCR; TCRdb keeps only in-frame clonotypes and omits some of them. This sample has around 2.1 million clones, with more than 85% found just once. Sequenced sample: naive CD8+ T cells from PBMCs. The receptor source for this set is a man younger than 35 in good health. Some clones in this sample may be carry-over from other donors' samples. Each CDR3 is given with its conserved first and last residue. The D gene is left open where the match is weak.

j_call,v_call,d_call,cdr3_aa
TRBJ2-4,TRBV28,NA,CASSSDSWNIQYF
TRBJ2-5,TRBV28,NA,CASSLSGELLGETQYF
TRBJ1-5,TRBV28,NA,CASSQGRSNQPQHF
TRBJ2-2,TRBV27,TRBD2,CASRPTSGILTGELFF
TRBJ1-1,TRBV7-3,NA,CASSPTLTSPEAFF
TRBJ1-3,TRBV6-5,NA,CASSPGARGTIYF
TRBJ2-5,TRBV28,NA,CASIPPAGGETQYF
TRBJ1-2,TRBV27,TRBD1,CASSLWSGQASYTF
TRBJ2-1,TRBV7-3,NA,CASSLGGSYNEQFF
TRBJ2-7,TRBV2,TRBD1,CASKDRAYYEQYF
TRBJ2-7,TRBV6-5,NA,CASTPRADGNGQYF
TRBJ1-1,TRBV7-8,NA,CASSLIPQEMNTEAFF
TRBJ2-7,TRBV28,NA,CASSPDVYSYEQYF
TRBJ2-1,TRBV10-3,NA,CAISPEAGSYNEQFF
TRBJ1-6,TRBV27,NA,CASSLRSANSPLHF
TRBJ1-5,TRBV4-1,TRBD1,CASSQVGQGHQPQHF
TRBJ1-4,TRBV4-1,TRBD1,CASSADRGNEKLFF
TRBJ2-1,TRBV4-3,TRBD2,CASSHQSGRAGEQFF
TRBJ2-7,TRBV29-1,TRBD2,CSVDGGTSDYEQYF
TRBJ1-5,TRBV30,NA,CAWSPAGDQPQHF